The 18 T cell receptor beta chains presented below share a single source sample, sequenced in a study of blood T cell repertoires in COVID-19. Generated by immunoSEQ multiplex PCR, the TCRdb table keeps only in-frame clones and is missing some. Here the sample spans 380,000 or so clones, roughly 86% being singletons. The source material was PBMCs or T cells enriched from blood (not recorded which). The receptors stem from a young man who had recovered from COVID-19.

The J gene is TRBJ2-3, the V gene TRBV29-1; the match to TRBD2 covers 8 bases. The CDR3 spans 15 residues. Trimming took 0 bases from V and 3 from J; bases not matched to a gene: 5. Per germline, CDR1 SQVTM and CDR2 ANQGSEA. CDR3 sequence reads: CSVEEAGVRTDTQYF. The CDR3 DNA sequence: TGCAGCGTTGAAGAAGCGGGGGTACGTACAGATACGCAGTATTTT.

The chain couples TRBV11-2 to TRBJ1-4; D not resolved. Germline assignment: CDR1 SGHAT and CDR2 FQNNGV. V was pared by 7 bases and J by 8 bases, with 14 bases between. The length of the CDR3 is 13 residues. The CDR3 DNA sequence: TGTGCCAGCATCCCCATAAGCGGGGAAAAACTGTTTTTT. Translating it yields CASIPISGEKLFF.

The genes are TRBV30 and TRBJ2-1; maybe TRBD2 (6 bases). V was shortened by 4 bases and J by 9 bases, with 16 bases between the two germline ends. CDR3 length: 13 amino acids. The germline CDR1 and CDR2 sequences are GTSNPN and SVGIG (reference sequence). CDR3 in amino acids: CAWIVGAGSEQFF. CDR3 bases: TGTGCCTGGATTGTAGGGGCGGGAAGTGAGCAGTTCTTC.

About this clone: The identical CDR3 is also encoded by other nucleotide sequences in the sample. This sequence joins TRBV18 and TRBJ2-1; the D gene is possibly TRBD1 (6 bases). Germline V gives CDR1 KGHSH, CDR2 LQKENI. This CDR3 is built from 13 residues. Trimming removed 3 bases from V and 4 bases from J, with 7 bases in between. This CDR3 is CASSPGTYNEQFF. Here the CDR3 DNA reads TGTGCCAGCTCACCGGGGACATACAATGAGCAGTTCTTC.

The chain has TRBV9 and TRBJ2-7; 11 nucleotides align to TRBD2. This CDR3 has 16 residues. After removal of 4 bases from V and 3 bases from J, the junction contained 9 bases not matched to a gene. The V gene's germline CDR1 is SGDLS and CDR2 YYNGEE. The CDR3 is CASSRSPGTSGYEQYF. CDR3 DNA: TGTGCCAGCAGCCGCAGCCCCGGGACTAGCGGCTACGAGCAGTACTTC.

CDR3 loop: CASSPRVEEGTEAFF. In DNA, the CDR3 is TGTGCCAGCAGCCCGAGAGTAGAGGAGGGCACTGAAGCTTTCTTT. The V and J genes are TRBV5-4 and TRBJ1-1, with D uncertain. The length of the CDR3 is 15 residues. Trimming cost V 4 bases and J 4 bases, with 17 bases left between them. The germline V gene has CDR1 SGHNT and CDR2 YYREEE (reference sequence).

This clone was counted a single time. This rearrangement joins TRBV7-2 to TRBJ2-5; D possibly corresponds to TRBD1 (6 bases). Germline V gene data show CDR1 as SGHTA and CDR2 as FQGNSA. There are 14 residues in the CDR3. Trimming cost V 5 bases and J 5 bases, with 15 bases left between them. Here the CDR3 DNA reads TGTGCCAGCAGCCCAGGTGGGGGCTCGGAGACCCAGTACTTC. This gives the protein CASSPGGGSETQYF.

CDR3 residues: CASSYSADRLYEQYF. CDR3 bases: TGTGCCAGCAGTTACTCAGCGGACAGGCTCTACGAGCAGTACTTC. The chain combines TRBV6-5 with TRBJ2-7, with 7 bases aligning to TRBD1. CDR3 length equals 15 residues. Germline V gene lookup returns CDR1 MNHEY and CDR2 SVGAGI. The V gene end was trimmed by 0 bases and the J gene end by 3 bases; junction bases not matched to a gene: 5.

The chain combines TRBV18 with TRBJ2-5; D may be TRBD2 (5 bases). V was pared by 6 bases and J by 4 bases, with 12 bases between. Germline CDR1 reads KGHSH; CDR2 reads LQKENI. CDR3 size: 13 residues. CDR3 in amino acids: CASSQRDGETQYF. CDR3 nucleotides: TGTGCCAGCTCCCAACGGGATGGAGAGACCCAGTACTTC.

The table lists this clone with many counts. The chain recombines TRBV3-1 (or the pseudogene TRBV3-2) with TRBJ2-7; perhaps TRBD2 as D (6 bases). V gave up 4 bases and J gave up 3 bases, with 16 bases separating them. Germline V lookup: CDR1 LGHDT, CDR2 YNNKEL (reference sequence). This CDR3 contains 15 residues. The CDR3 sequence is CASSPSNRGSYEQYF. The CDR3 coding sequence is TGTGCCAGCAGCCCTTCGAACCGGGGGAGCTACGAGCAGTACTTC.

The gene calls are TRBV5-1 and TRBJ2-2, with 8 bases that match TRBD1. Looked up from germline, CDR1 is SGHRS and CDR2 is YFSETQ. J lost 7 bases, V lost 5 bases, and 10 bases had no gene match. This CDR3 has 15 amino acids. The CDR3 reads CASSPSGGAVGELFF. CDR3 DNA sequence: TGCGCCAGCAGTCCCTCAGGGGGCGCGGTCGGGGAGCTGTTTTTT. The variable domain in full, completed from reference TRBV5-1 and TRBJ2-2, reads KAGVTQTPRYLIKTRGQQVTLSCSPISGHRSVSWYQQTPGQGLQFLFEYFSETQRNKGNFPGRFSGRQFSNSRSEMNVSTLELGDSALYLCASSPSGGAVGELFFGEGSRLTVL.

This clone was counted between two and nine times. The chain joins TRBV3-1 (or the pseudogene TRBV3-2) to TRBJ1-6; D is unclear. Trimming cost V 1 base and J 10 bases, with 8 bases left between them. In germline, CDR1 is LGHDT, CDR2 YNNKEL (reference sequence). The CDR3 runs 13 residues. This chain's CDR3 is CASSQVRSSPLHF. As DNA, the CDR3 is TGTGCCAGCAGCCAAGTCCGGTCATCACCCCTCCACTTT.

The gene calls are TRBV9 and TRBJ1-4; D possibly corresponds to TRBD1 (5 bases). The V and J ends lost 1 base and 6 bases respectively, with 13 bases between them. Per the germline V gene, CDR1 is SGDLS and CDR2 is YYNGEE. The CDR3 totals 15 residues. The CDR3 sequence: CASSVRARVDEKLFF. DNA of the CDR3: TGTGCCAGCAGCGTAAGGGCCAGGGTTGATGAAAAACTGTTTTTT.

The chain joins TRBV9 to TRBJ1-2, with D hard to call. The CDR3 is made up of 12 amino acids. V was pared by 5 bases and J by 8 bases, with 13 bases between. The germline V gene encodes CDR1 SGDLS and CDR2 YYNGEE. CDR3 nucleotides: TGTGCCAGCAGGAGGGCTTCTGCAGGCTACACCTTC. Translation: CASRRASAGYTF.

A single count supports this clone. V gene TRBV7-9 combines with J gene TRBJ1-4; D not certain. The CDR3 is made up of 14 amino acids. Germline assignment: CDR1 SEHNR and CDR2 FQNEAQ (reference sequence). With 2 bases removed from V and 5 bases from J, the gap between germline ends came to 9 bases. CDR3 region: CASSLMGQNEKLFF. CDR3 sequence (DNA): TGTGCCAGCAGCTTAATGGGCCAGAATGAAAAACTGTTTTTT.

This clone showed up just a few times. The chain has TRBV12-3 or TRBV12-4 and TRBJ1-2; D unresolved. This CDR3 is built from 13 residues. V lost 6 bases and J 4 bases, leaving 12 bases between the germline ends. In nucleotides, the CDR3 is TGTGCCAGCAGCCTACAGCTCCCCTATGGCTACACCTTC. It yields the protein CASSLQLPYGYTF.

A note on this clone: The sample contains more than one DNA sequence encoding this CDR3. This chain uses TRBV18 with TRBJ2-3; 8 bases fit TRBD1. CDR3 length: 16 amino acids. The junction had 3 bases not matched to a gene; V was cut back by 0 bases and J by 1 base. In germline, CDR1 is KGHSH, CDR2 LQKENI. This CDR3 reads CASSPPVGQGTDTQYF. The CDR3 DNA follows: TGTGCCAGCTCACCACCTGTGGGACAGGGCACAGATACGCAGTATTTT.

In DNA, the CDR3 is TGTGCCTGGAGTGGGTCGGGGGTGCCCCTCCACTTT. Its protein is CAWSGSGVPLHF. The chain is built from TRBV30 and TRBJ1-6, with D possibly matching TRBD1 (5 bases). Germline V CDR1 and CDR2: GTSNPN, SVGIG (reference sequence). CDR3 length equals 12 residues. V was pared by 1 base and J by 13 bases, with 11 bases between.